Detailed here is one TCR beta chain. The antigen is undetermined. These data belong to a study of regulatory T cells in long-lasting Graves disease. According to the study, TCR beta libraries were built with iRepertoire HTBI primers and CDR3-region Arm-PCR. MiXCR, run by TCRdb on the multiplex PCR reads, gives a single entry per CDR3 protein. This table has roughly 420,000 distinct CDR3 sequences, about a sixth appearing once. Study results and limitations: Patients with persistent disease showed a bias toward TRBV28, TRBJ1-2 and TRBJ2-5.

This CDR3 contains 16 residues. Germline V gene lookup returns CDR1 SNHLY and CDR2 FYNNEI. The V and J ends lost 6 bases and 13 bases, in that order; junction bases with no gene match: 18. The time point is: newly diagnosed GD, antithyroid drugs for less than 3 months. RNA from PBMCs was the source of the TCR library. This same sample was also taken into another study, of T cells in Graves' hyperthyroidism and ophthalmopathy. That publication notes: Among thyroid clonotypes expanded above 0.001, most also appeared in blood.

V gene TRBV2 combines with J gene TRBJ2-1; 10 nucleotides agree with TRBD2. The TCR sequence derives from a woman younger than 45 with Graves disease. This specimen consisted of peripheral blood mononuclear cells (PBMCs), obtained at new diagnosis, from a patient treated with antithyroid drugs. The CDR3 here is CASRATGTSELETQFF. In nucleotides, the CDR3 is TGTGCCAGCAGGGCTACCGGGACTAGCGAGTTGGAGACCCAGTTCTTC.